One T cell receptor (beta chain) is described in this entry. Its antigen is not known. This entry belongs to a study of cytomegalovirus exposure and HLA in healthy donors. Researchers ran the PCR with 60 Vbeta and 13 Jbeta primers. Clones were sequenced by immunoSEQ multiplex PCR, and TCRdb holds only the in-frame ones, with some missing. The table has fewer than 45,000 clones, about two thirds seen once; the top ten hold less than 3.5%. Study-level findings and limits: Earlier analysis yielded a pattern in which most TCR beta V segments were productive about 90% or about 30% of the time.

V gave up 6 bases and J gave up 11 bases, with 14 bases separating them. CDR3 length: 12 amino acids. Germline V lookup: CDR1 MNHNS, CDR2 SASEGT. The TCR comes from a woman aged 25-40 years in good health and CMV-seronegative. The genes are TRBV6-1 and TRBJ2-1, with TRBD2 as a possible D gene (7 bases). Input material: PBMCs. The CDR3 protein is CASSLGGAKQFF. The CDR3 DNA reads as TGTGCCAGCAGCTTAGGGGGGGCCAAGCAGTTCTTC.